This T cell receptor beta chain was identified during a study of T cells in Graves' hyperthyroidism and ophthalmopathy. Study observations and caveats: Blood samples included most of the expanded thyroid clonotypes exceeding 0.001.

Many counts were recorded for this clonotype. Its antigen is as yet unknown. The junction had 9 bases not matched to a gene; V was cut back by 6 bases and J by 3 bases. This CDR3 has 16 amino acids. Germline assignment: CDR1 SQVTM and CDR2 ANQGSEA. What was amplified from RNA transcripts were TCR beta CDR3 regions. TCR CDR3 underwent first-round RT-PCR with the HTBI primer set. TCRdb re-called the multiplex PCR reads with MiXCR, one entry per CDR3 protein. The sample has more than 350,000 distinct CDR3 sequences, about a sixth seen once. The sequencing sample was made of blood. This chain joins TRBV29-1 and TRBJ2-3; 13 positions match TRBD2. This TCR was recovered from a woman aged 25 to 45 with Graves' hyperthyroidism that later progressed to Graves' ophthalmopathy. In nucleotides, the CDR3 is TGCAGCGTCGAGGGACTAGCGGGGTTCATAACAGATACGCAGTATTTT. This sequence encodes CSVEGLAGFITDTQYF.